This T cell receptor beta chain came from a study of OX40 agonist ivuxolimab in advanced cancers. Autoimmune disease history or systemic immunosuppression led to patients being barred. At baseline, cycle 4 day 1, and cycle 7 day 1, blood was sampled. Germline assignment: CDR1 SGHRS and CDR2 YFSETQ. This CDR3 has 18 amino acids. With V trimmed by 1 base and J by 3 bases, 13 bases remained unmatched. A note on this clone: The antigen is not known.

Study observations and caveats: What antigens the expanded peripheral T cells recognized was never established. There were also nonresponders showing low normalized T-cell clonal expansion.

The repertoire was sequenced with immunoSEQ multiplex PCR; TCRdb's copy has only in-frame clones and lacks some. The sample includes tens of thousands of clones, 83% of them seen just once. The TCR originated in an adult with an advanced solid tumor such as melanoma, head and neck, liver or kidney cancer. The chain employs TRBV5-1 and TRBJ2-5; 9 bases match TRBD2. Specimen: CD4+ or CD8+ T cells sorted from blood, collected in a trial of the OX40 agonist ivuxolimab. Here the CDR3 reads CASSLRRGSGGSEETQYF. CDR3 DNA: TGCGCCAGCAGCTTGAGGCGTGGGAGCGGGGGGTCCGAAGAGACCCAGTACTTC.